These 17 T cell receptor beta chains came from one sample sequenced in a study of shared clonotypes between healthy human individuals. Some clones are missing from TCRdb's copy, which holds only in-frame ones; the method was immunoSEQ multiplex PCR. The sample gives 2 million to 3 million clones, approximately 93% of which show up once; 0.36% is in the top ten. The material sequenced was naive CD4+ T cells from PBMCs. The subset: CD45RA+ positively selected. These TCRs come from a man aged 18 to 30 in good health. Some clones in this sample may be carry-over from other donors' samples.

Details on this clone: Additional DNA sequences in this sample encode the identical CDR3. The V gene is TRBV6-5, the J gene TRBJ2-7; 11 bases map to TRBD1. CDR1 and CDR2 from the germline V gene are MNHEY and SVGAGI. There are 15 residues in the CDR3. Losses at the gene ends were 2 bases for V and 3 bases for J; bases not matched to a gene: 3. CDR3 region: CASSYRDRGIYEQYF. CDR3 nucleotides: TGTGCCAGCAGTTACAGGGACAGGGGGATCTACGAGCAGTACTTC.

The V gene is TRBV11-3, the J gene TRBJ2-1, with D perhaps TRBD2 (5 bases). The CDR3 consists of 15 residues. The germline V gene has CDR1 SGHNT and CDR2 YENEEA. Trimming pared 2 bases from V and 3 bases from J, leaving 11 bases between. The CDR3: CASSLSGGYYNEQFF. The CDR3 region has the DNA TGTGCCAGCAGCTTAAGTGGCGGGTACTACAATGAGCAGTTCTTC.

CDR3 in DNA: TGTGCCAGCACCAGGACAGGGGGTAGCAATCAGCCCCAGCATTTT. This sequence encodes CASTRTGGSNQPQHF. The chain uses TRBV6-1 and TRBJ1-5; TRBD1 agrees at 10 bases. The ends lost 7 bases at V and 0 bases at J; junction bases unmatched: 3. This CDR3 is built from 15 residues. CDR1 is MNHNS and CDR2 is SASEGT in the germline V gene.

V gene TRBV11-2 combines with J gene TRBJ2-5; 9 bases fit TRBD1. The CDR3 is 14 amino acids. Trimming took 5 bases from V and 3 from J; bases not matched to a gene: 4. The germline gives CDR1 SGHAT, CDR2 FQNNGV. This chain's CDR3 is CASSNRGREETQYF. In DNA form, the CDR3 reads TGTGCCAGCAGCAACAGGGGGCGCGAAGAGACCCAGTACTTC.

This rearrangement joins TRBV10-3 to TRBJ2-4; D tentatively fits TRBD1 or TRBD2 (5 bases each). V lost 2 bases, J lost 4 bases, and 15 bases lay in between. The CDR3 contains 16 residues. CDR1 and CDR2 from the germline V gene are ENHRY and SYGVKD. The CDR3 region has the DNA TGTGCCATCAGTGAGACGGGGACCGGACTTAAAAACATTCAGTACTTC. It yields the protein CAISETGTGLKNIQYF.

This sequence joins TRBV11-3 and TRBJ2-1, with 7 positions matching TRBD2. The trim removed 5 bases at V and 8 bases at J, leaving 9 bases unmatched. There are 14 residues in the CDR3. CDR1 and CDR2 (germline): SGHNT, YENEEA. CDR3 bases: TGTGCCAGCAGCCCGGGGAGACTAGCCCATGAGCAGTTCTTC. Translated: CASSPGRLAHEQFF.

V is TRBV10-1 and J is TRBJ2-1, with D tentatively TRBD1 (6 bases). Germline CDR1 and CDR2: WNHNN and SYGVQD (reference sequence). The CDR3 is 16 amino acids. The V end lost 0 bases, the J end lost 8 bases, and 17 bases lay between the germline ends. The CDR3 loop reads CASSESRSGAGHEQFF. The CDR3 coding sequence is TGCGCCAGCAGTGAGTCGAGGTCAGGGGCTGGCCATGAGCAGTTCTTC.

The chain joins TRBV7-9 to TRBJ2-5; tentative D call: TRBD2 (5 bases). V shed 2 bases and J shed 5 bases, with 12 bases lying between them. Per the germline V gene, CDR1 is SEHNR and CDR2 is FQNEAQ (reference sequence). The CDR3 has 14 amino acids. The CDR3 DNA sequence: TGTGCCAGCAGCTTACTTTTCCGCGGGGAGACCCAGTACTTC. Its protein product is CASSLLFRGETQYF.

The genes are TRBV6-5 and TRBJ1-2, with unresolved D. CDR1 is MNHEY and CDR2 is SVGAGI in the germline V gene. This CDR3 region has 15 residues. V lost 6 bases, J lost 2 bases, and 16 bases lay in between. The CDR3 protein is CASSRSDTGNYGYTF. Here the CDR3 DNA reads TGTGCCAGCAGCCGCAGCGACACGGGGAACTATGGCTACACCTTC.

The chain links TRBV27 to TRBJ2-1; TRBD2 matches at 7 bases. Germline CDR1 is MNHEY and CDR2 is SMNVEV (reference sequence). J gave up 1 base and V 8 bases, and 8 bases lay outside the gene matches. This CDR3 region has 15 residues. The CDR3 sequence is CASSGGGSSYNEQFF. The CDR3 bases are TGTGCCAGCTCCGGTGGCGGGAGTTCCTACAATGAGCAGTTCTTC.

The J gene is TRBJ1-2, the V gene TRBV27, with 7 bases identical to TRBD1. Per the germline V gene, CDR1 is MNHEY and CDR2 is SMNVEV (reference sequence). V shed 6 bases, J shed 4 bases, and the junction held 14 bases outside the gene matches. The CDR3 loop spans 16 amino acids. This CDR3 reads CASSLTLGTASYGYTF. CDR3 DNA sequence: TGTGCCAGCAGCTTGACCTTGGGGACAGCTTCCTATGGCTACACCTTC.

The CDR3 region is CASTYPRDRGMADTQYF. The CDR3, as DNA: TGTGCCAGCACCTACCCACGAGACAGGGGGATGGCAGATACGCAGTATTTT. The chain joins TRBV7-9 to TRBJ2-3; 9 bases align to TRBD1. Germline V CDR1 and CDR2: SEHNR, FQNEAQ (reference sequence). This CDR3 is 17 amino acids long. V lost 7 bases, J lost 4 bases, and 15 bases stayed unmatched.

The chain couples TRBV6-1 to TRBJ2-5; a possible D gene is TRBD2 (5 bases). The J call may be in error: the DNA end matches TRBJ2-7 better. The germline gives CDR1 MNHNS, CDR2 SASEGT. The CDR3 extends over 16 amino acids. CDR3 loop: CASSEGPGVFSYEQYF. DNA of the CDR3: TGTGCCAGCAGTGAAGGGCCCGGGGTCTTCTCCTACGAGCAGTACTTC.

This chain uses TRBV7-9 with TRBJ1-1, with 7 bases matching TRBD1. Germline V lookup: CDR1 SEHNR, CDR2 FQNEAQ (reference sequence). V dropped 3 bases and J dropped 1; count of bases not matched to a gene: 14. The CDR3 runs to 18 residues. The CDR3 reads CASSFLGARDRANTEAFF. The CDR3 region has the DNA TGTGCCAGCAGCTTTCTAGGGGCCCGGGACAGAGCGAACACTGAAGCTTTCTTT.

The chain's CDR3 is CASSLFPAGYGYTF. The CDR3 nucleotides are TGTGCCAGTAGTCTTTTCCCAGCGGGCTATGGCTACACCTTC. The chain couples TRBV19 to TRBJ1-2; D not certain. Germline-derived CDR1 and CDR2 are LNHDA and SQIVND (reference sequence). The CDR3 is 14 residues long. The germline V and J ends were trimmed by 5 bases and 4 bases, with 14 bases remaining between them.

The chain uses TRBV14 and TRBJ2-7, with 7 bases that match TRBD1. The germline gives CDR1 SGHDN, CDR2 FVKESK. V lost 5 bases to trimming and J lost 6 bases; unmatched junction nucleotides: 7. This CDR3 comprises 13 residues. The CDR3 here is CASSKLPGGEQYF. The DNA for the CDR3 is TGTGCCAGCAGCAAGCTACCAGGGGGCGAGCAGTACTTC.

The V call is TRBV5-4, the J call TRBJ2-5; 7 bases align to TRBD2. Germline CDR1 reads SGHNT; CDR2 reads YYREEE (reference sequence). The V gene end was trimmed by 0 bases and the J gene end by 4 bases; junction bases not matched to a gene: 9. The CDR3 is 16 residues long. CDR3 loop: CASSLAVAGVGETQYF. In DNA, the CDR3 is TGTGCCAGCAGCTTGGCCGTGGCGGGAGTAGGAGAGACCCAGTACTTC.